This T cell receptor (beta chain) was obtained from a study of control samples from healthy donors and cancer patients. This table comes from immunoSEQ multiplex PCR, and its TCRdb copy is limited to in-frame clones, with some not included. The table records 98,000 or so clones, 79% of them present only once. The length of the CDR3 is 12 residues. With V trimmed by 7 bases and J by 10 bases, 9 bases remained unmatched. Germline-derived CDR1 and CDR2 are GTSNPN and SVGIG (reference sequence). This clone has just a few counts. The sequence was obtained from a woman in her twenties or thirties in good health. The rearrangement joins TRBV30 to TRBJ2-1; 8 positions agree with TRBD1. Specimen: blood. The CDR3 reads CALAQGAEEQFF. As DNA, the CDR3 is TGTGCCTTGGCCCAGGGGGCGGAGGAGCAGTTCTTC.